This TCR beta chain appears in the sequencing data of a study of beta chain features in type 1 diabetes. Sequencing targeted expressed TCRB transcripts, as all isolated RNA had been reverse transcribed. Measured with immunoSEQ multiplex PCR; TCRdb has only the in-frame clones, and not every one. This table has 900,000 or so clones, 15% to 20% appearing once. This CDR3 has 15 amino acids. Germline loops: CDR1 LNHNV, CDR2 YYDKDF (reference sequence). This clone was recorded a few times. One junction end disagrees with the germline gene, perhaps due to a read error. The TCR comes from a woman aged 18-29 years in good health. The rearrangement uses TRBV15 and TRBJ1-5; D call uncertain. The sequenced sample was naive CD4+ T cells from blood. CDR3 bases: TGTGCCAGCAGCAGTCGGGGAGTGCGGAATCAGCCCCAGCATTTT. Translation: CASSSRGVRNQPQHF.